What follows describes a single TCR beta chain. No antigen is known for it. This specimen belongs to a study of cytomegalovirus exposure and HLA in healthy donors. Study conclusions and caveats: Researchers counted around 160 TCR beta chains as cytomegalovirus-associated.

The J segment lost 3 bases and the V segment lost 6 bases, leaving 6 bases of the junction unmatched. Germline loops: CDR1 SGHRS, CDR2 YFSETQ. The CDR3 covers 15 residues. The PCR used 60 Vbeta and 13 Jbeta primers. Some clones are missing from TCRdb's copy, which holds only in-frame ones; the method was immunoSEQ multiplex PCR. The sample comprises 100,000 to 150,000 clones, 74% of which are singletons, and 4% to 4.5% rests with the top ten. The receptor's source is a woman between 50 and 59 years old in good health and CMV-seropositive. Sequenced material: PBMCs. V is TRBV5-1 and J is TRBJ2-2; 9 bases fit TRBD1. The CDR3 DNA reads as TGCGCCAGCACCCCCCGGACAGGGGACACCGGGGAGCTGTTTTTT. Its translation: CASTPRTGDTGELFF.